This entry lists 28 T cell receptor beta chains sequenced from one sample in a study of blood T cell repertoires in COVID-19. Assay: immunoSEQ multiplex PCR; the TCRdb copy retains only in-frame clones and omits some. This sample has roughly 70,000 clones; 80% occur once, and the top ten carry about 20%. The sequenced sample was peripheral blood. The receptors were sampled from a man between 65 and 85 years old who had recovered from COVID-19.

The V and J genes are TRBV20-1 and TRBJ1-5, with D possibly matching TRBD1 (6 bases). Germline values: CDR1 DFQATT, CDR2 SNEGSKA (reference sequence). The CDR3 length is 15 residues. Trimming removed 3 bases from V and 0 bases from J, with 12 bases in between. As DNA, the CDR3 is TGCAGTGCTAGTAGGGGGGGGGATAGCAATCAGCCCCAGCATTTT. Its protein is CSASRGGDSNQPQHF.

This chain links TRBV28 with TRBJ2-1; 8 bases match TRBD2. Germline V gene sequence: CDR1 MDHEN, CDR2 SYDVKM. The length of the CDR3 is 14 residues. The ends lost 5 bases at V and 1 base at J; junction bases unmatched: 1. The CDR3, as DNA: TGTGCCAGCAGTGTAGCGGGGTCCTACAATGAGCAGTTCTTC. Translating gives CASSVAGSYNEQFF.

This clone was found once. V gene TRBV18 combines with J gene TRBJ2-7; no definite D call. In germline, CDR1 is KGHSH, CDR2 LQKENI. This CDR3 has 16 amino acids. Trimming left V 4 bases short and J 2 bases short, with 18 bases between. CDR3 coding DNA: TGTGCCAGCTCACAGGCTTATTTAGCAATTCCCTACGAGCAGTACTTC. Translating it yields CASSQAYLAIPYEQYF.

The chain has TRBV6-5 and TRBJ1-1; 8 bases fit TRBD1. The J segment lost 4 bases and the V segment lost 5 bases, leaving 3 bases of the junction unmatched. The germline V gene has CDR1 MNHEY and CDR2 SVGAGI. This CDR3 has 13 amino acids. CDR3 in amino acids: CASSRQGATEAFF. The CDR3 region has the DNA TGTGCCAGCAGTAGGCAGGGGGCCACTGAAGCTTTCTTT.

The rearrangement joins TRBV5-1 to TRBJ1-1; D perhaps matches TRBD1 (6 bases). Trimming stripped 3 bases from V and 5 bases from J, with 11 bases between. The CDR3 has 13 amino acids. Germline lookup yields CDR1 SGHRS and CDR2 YFSETQ. DNA for the CDR3: TGCGCCAGCAGCTCGAATACAGGGACTGAAGCTTTCTTT. Translation gives CASSSNTGTEAFF.

The chain recombines TRBV7-8 with TRBJ2-2, with 8 nucleotides matching TRBD2. V gave up 2 bases and J gave up 3 bases; unmatched junction bases: 14. The CDR3 runs to 19 residues. CDR1 is SGHVS, CDR2 FQNEAQ, per germline. CDR3 loop: CASSLKGLALKLDTGELFF. DNA of the CDR3: TGTGCCAGCAGCTTAAAAGGACTAGCTCTTAAGCTGGACACCGGGGAGCTGTTTTTT.

This sequence joins TRBV5-1 and TRBJ2-7, with TRBD2 matching 10 bases. Germline CDR1 reads SGHRS; CDR2 reads YFSETQ. V dropped 3 bases and J dropped 0; count of bases not matched to a gene: 3. The CDR3 is 15 amino acids. As DNA, the CDR3 is TGCGCCAGCAGCTCGAGCGGGGGGGCCTCCTACGAGCAGTACTTC. Its translation is CASSSSGGASYEQYF.

V usage is TRBV12-3 or TRBV12-4 and J usage is TRBJ1-3; 7 bases are shared with TRBD1. The CDR3 sequence is 12 residues long. Unmatched junction bases numbered 4, after V lost 10 bases and J lost 4 bases. DNA for the CDR3: TGTGCCACCGACAGGGCCGGAAACACCATATATTTT. This translates into CATDRAGNTIYF.

The CDR3 DNA reads TGTGCCAGTGCCAAGGGACAGAAGCCCTACGAGCAGTACTTC. Translating it yields CASAKGQKPYEQYF. The rearrangement joins TRBV19 to TRBJ2-7; 7 nucleotides agree with TRBD1. The CDR3 loop spans 14 amino acids. The V gene end was trimmed by 8 bases and the J gene end by 2 bases; junction bases not matched to a gene: 9. From germline, CDR1 is LNHDA and CDR2 SQIVND (reference sequence).

The rearrangement joins TRBV7-6 to TRBJ2-3, with 12 bases matching TRBD2. The V gene's germline CDR1 is SGHVS and CDR2 FNYEAQ. The trim removed 4 bases at V and 3 bases at J, leaving 8 bases unmatched. The CDR3 length is 17 residues. CDR3: CASSSRTSGTATDTQYF. The CDR3 DNA follows: TGTGCCAGCAGCTCCCGGACTAGCGGGACGGCAACAGATACGCAGTATTTT.

J is TRBJ2-7 and V is TRBV7-8, with D tentatively TRBD1 (5 bases). From germline, CDR1 is SGHVS and CDR2 FQNEAQ. The CDR3 is made up of 13 amino acids. The germline V and J ends were trimmed by 2 bases and 4 bases, with 9 bases remaining between them. CDR3 sequence (DNA): TGTGCCAGCAGCTTATGGGGCGGATACGAGCAGTACTTC. Translated, it gives CASSLWGGYEQYF.

The chain combines TRBV5-4 with TRBJ2-2, with 7 bases aligning to TRBD2. The ends lost 4 bases at V and 5 bases at J; junction bases unmatched: 8. The CDR3 is 15 amino acids. Germline CDR1 and CDR2: SGHNT and YYREEE (reference sequence). CDR3 sequence: CASSRGDGGTGELFF. DNA for the CDR3: TGTGCCAGCAGCCGGGGGGACGGTGGGACCGGGGAGCTGTTTTTT.

This clone was observed a handful of times. The genes are TRBV4-1 and TRBJ2-7, with 7 nucleotides matching TRBD1. The CDR3 is 16 residues long. Trimming removed 1 base from V and 4 bases from J; junction bases left unmatched: 10. Germline V gene data show CDR1 as MGHRA and CDR2 as YSYEKL. In DNA form, the CDR3 reads TGCGCCAGCAGCCAAGCCGGGACAGACGCCTCATACGAGCAGTACTTC. As protein: CASSQAGTDASYEQYF.

V usage is TRBV10-3 and J usage is TRBJ2-1; 9 nucleotides line up with TRBD1. Trimming at V came to 4 bases and at J to 5 bases, leaving 3 bases not matched to a gene. The CDR3 runs 14 residues. Germline V gives CDR1 ENHRY, CDR2 SYGVKD. CDR3 DNA: TGTGCCATCAGTGGACAGGGGGATCACAATGAGCAGTTCTTC. As protein: CAISGQGDHNEQFF.

The chain employs TRBV30 and TRBJ2-5, with 12 positions matching TRBD2. Losses at the gene ends were 4 bases for V and 3 bases for J; bases not matched to a gene: 12. CDR1 is GTSNPN, CDR2 SVGIG, per germline (reference sequence). The CDR3 spans 17 residues. The CDR3 protein is CAWKGPSGRAGEETQYF. The CDR3, as DNA: TGTGCCTGGAAAGGTCCTAGCGGGAGGGCCGGGGAAGAGACCCAGTACTTC.

This clone was detected only once. The J gene is TRBJ2-7, the V gene TRBV28; 10 bases map to TRBD1. V gave up 4 bases and J gave up 0 bases; unmatched junction bases: 6. Per germline, CDR1 MDHEN and CDR2 SYDVKM. There are 16 residues in the CDR3. The CDR3 sequence: CASSSSGQGYSYEQYF. CDR3 nucleotides: TGTGCCAGCAGTTCATCGGGACAGGGGTACTCCTACGAGCAGTACTTC.

This clone was counted between two and nine times. This chain connects TRBV7-6 to TRBJ2-6; D gene uncertain. CDR1 SGHVS and CDR2 FNYEAQ come from the germline V gene. Trimming removed 4 bases from V and 2 bases from J, with 12 bases in between. CDR3 length: 16 residues. The CDR3 loop is CASSSTPPTGANVLTF. The CDR3 DNA follows: TGTGCCAGCAGCTCGACACCACCCACTGGGGCCAACGTCCTGACTTTC.

The chain carries TRBV6-1 and TRBJ1-5; D gene uncertain. The CDR3 length is 13 residues. The V end was cut by 2 bases, the J end by 3 bases, with 5 bases between. Per germline, CDR1 MNHNS and CDR2 SASEGT. CDR3 sequence reads: CASSEIINQPQHF. For the CDR3, the DNA is TGTGCCAGCAGTGAAATCATCAATCAGCCCCAGCATTTT.

This chain links TRBV5-1 with TRBJ1-2; D ambiguous. Germline loops: CDR1 SGHRS, CDR2 YFSETQ. V lost 0 bases to trimming and J lost 1 base, with 7 bases between them. This CDR3 is built from 14 residues. For the CDR3, the DNA is TGCGCCAGCAGCTTGGCTCCCGGTAACTATGGCTACACCTTC. Translation gives CASSLAPGNYGYTF.

This chain links TRBV28 with TRBJ2-5; 8 bases are a match to TRBD2. V shed 1 base and J 5 bases; nucleotides not matched to a gene: 6. The CDR3 contains 15 residues. The V gene's germline CDR1 is MDHEN and CDR2 SYDVKM. The CDR3 region has the DNA TGTGCCAGCAGTTTATCAGGGACTAGAATCGAGACCCAGTACTTC. Translation gives CASSLSGTRIETQYF.

The chain has TRBV5-1 and TRBJ1-5, with a possible D match to TRBD1 (5 bases). This CDR3 region has 16 residues. The V end was cut by 4 bases, the J end by 2 bases, with 16 bases between. Germline V gives CDR1 SGHRS, CDR2 YFSETQ. CDR3 sequence (DNA): TGCGCCAGCAGCGAAACGGGTTCGGGGGGCAATCAGCCCCAGCATTTT. Its translation is CASSETGSGGNQPQHF.

The rearrangement links TRBV30 to TRBJ2-2, with 8 positions matching TRBD2. The CDR3 spans 17 residues. V gave up 5 bases and J gave up 2 bases; unmatched junction bases: 13. Germline loops: CDR1 GTSNPN, CDR2 SVGIG (reference sequence). The CDR3, as DNA: TGTGCCTGGTCCCGGCCCCTAGCGGGCCTTAACACCGGGGAGCTGTTTTTT. It is translated as CAWSRPLAGLNTGELFF.

The chain recombines TRBV28 with TRBJ2-2; D is perhaps TRBD1 (5 bases). Looked up from germline, CDR1 is MDHEN and CDR2 is SYDVKM. V shed 8 bases and J shed 5 bases, with 21 bases lying between them. This CDR3 spans 16 amino acids. The CDR3 protein is CASGPPRQTLTGELFF. CDR3 sequence (DNA): TGTGCCAGCGGTCCTCCGAGACAGACTTTGACCGGGGAGCTGTTTTTT. Full variable domain (remainder filled in from reference TRBV28 and TRBJ2-2): DVKVTQSSRYLVKRTGEKVFLECVQDMDHENMFWYRQDPGLGLRLIYFSYDVKMKEKGDIPEGYSVSREKKERFSLILESASTNQTSMYLCASGPPRQTLTGELFFGEGSRLTVL.

This clone appeared once. The DNA of the CDR3 is TGCGCCAGCAGCCCCCGGACTAGCGGACACAATGAGCAGTTCTTC. This codes for CASSPRTSGHNEQFF. The genes are TRBV5-1 and TRBJ2-1, with 10 bases that match TRBD2. This CDR3 has 15 amino acids. The J segment lost 5 bases and the V segment lost 4 bases, leaving 6 bases of the junction unmatched. CDR1 is SGHRS, CDR2 YFSETQ, per germline.

The CDR3 loop reads CASSPIGGRNTEAFF. For the CDR3, the DNA is TGTGCCAGCAGCCCAATCGGGGGGCGTAACACTGAAGCTTTCTTT. The chain is built from TRBV11-2 and TRBJ1-1; D possibly corresponds to TRBD1 (6 bases). V dropped 5 bases and J dropped 2 bases, with 15 bases sitting between them. Looked up from germline, CDR1 is SGHAT and CDR2 is FQNNGV. The CDR3 covers 15 residues.

For the CDR3, the DNA is TGTGCCAGCAGTTACCTAGCGGACTTGAACACCGGGGAGCTGTTTTTT. This gives the protein CASSYLADLNTGELFF. V is TRBV6-2 or TRBV6-3 and J is TRBJ2-2; 7 nucleotides match TRBD2. From germline, CDR1 is MNHEY and CDR2 SVGEGT. The CDR3 contains 16 residues. The ends lost 2 bases at V and 1 base at J; junction bases unmatched: 4.

J is TRBJ1-6 and V is TRBV5-4; D gene uncertain. The CDR3 loop spans 13 amino acids. V shed 1 base and J shed 13 bases, with 12 bases lying between them. Germline V gene data show CDR1 as SGHNT and CDR2 as YYREEE (reference sequence). The CDR3 DNA sequence: TGTGCCAGCAGCTTGCCAGGTAGATCCCCCCTCCACTTT. The encoded protein is CASSLPGRSPLHF.

The CDR3 region has the DNA TGTGCCAGCAGGACAGACAGGAGCACAGATACGCAGTATTTT. Protein product: CASRTDRSTDTQYF. The genes are TRBV6-5 and TRBJ2-3; maybe TRBD1 (6 bases). This CDR3 has 14 amino acids. Trimming removed 6 bases at V and 0 bases at J, with 10 bases between. Germline loops: CDR1 MNHEY, CDR2 SVGAGI.